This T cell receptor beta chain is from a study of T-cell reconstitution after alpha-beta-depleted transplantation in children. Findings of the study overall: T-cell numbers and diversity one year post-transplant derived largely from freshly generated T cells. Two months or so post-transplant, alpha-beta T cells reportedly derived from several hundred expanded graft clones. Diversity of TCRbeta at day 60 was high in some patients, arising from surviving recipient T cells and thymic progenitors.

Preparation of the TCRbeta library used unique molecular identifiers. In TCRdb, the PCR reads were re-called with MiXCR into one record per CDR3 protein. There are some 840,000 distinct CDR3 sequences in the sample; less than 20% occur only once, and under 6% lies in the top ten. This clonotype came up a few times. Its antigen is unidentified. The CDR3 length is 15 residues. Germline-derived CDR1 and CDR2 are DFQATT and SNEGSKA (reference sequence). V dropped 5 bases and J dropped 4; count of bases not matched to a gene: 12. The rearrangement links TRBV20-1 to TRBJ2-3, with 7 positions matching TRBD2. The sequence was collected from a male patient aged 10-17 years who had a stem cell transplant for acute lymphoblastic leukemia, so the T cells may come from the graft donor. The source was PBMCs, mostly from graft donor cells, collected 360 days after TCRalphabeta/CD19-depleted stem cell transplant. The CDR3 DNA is TGCAGTGCTCCCCCCGGTCGGACTAGGCCAGATACGCAGTATTTT. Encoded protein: CSAPPGRTRPDTQYF.